This TCR beta chain was retrieved from a study of OX40 agonist ivuxolimab in advanced cancers. The CDR3 is 14 amino acids. Per germline, CDR1 SGHVS and CDR2 FQNEAQ. Between the trimmed V and J ends, which lost 5 bases and 5 bases, there was a span of 12 bases. Repertoires were generated with immunoSEQ multiplex PCR, while TCRdb's copy carries only in-frame clones and drops some. The table has 50,000 to 65,000 clones, around 90% seen once. This clone showed up just once. The sequence came from an adult with an advanced solid tumor such as melanoma, head and neck, liver or kidney cancer. This rearrangement joins TRBV7-8 to TRBJ2-2; tentatively, D is TRBD2 (6 bases). The sample in question was CD4+ or CD8+ T cells sorted from blood, obtained in a trial of the OX40 agonist ivuxolimab. The CDR3: CASSHVGGTGELFF. The CDR3 bases are TGTGCCAGCAGCCACGTTGGGGGGACCGGGGAGCTGTTTTTT.